The 5 T cell receptor beta chains presented below share a single source sample, sequenced in a study of blood T cell repertoires in COVID-19. Data came from immunoSEQ multiplex PCR; TCRdb stores just in-frame clones and leaves some out. The sample has just over 95,000 clones; about 86% are singletons. Specimen: peripheral blood. The receptors were sampled from a man aged 55 to 70 with acute or convalescent COVID-19.

The rearrangement uses TRBV3-1 (or the pseudogene TRBV3-2) and TRBJ2-5; possible D gene TRBD2, 5 bases. The CDR3 extends over 15 amino acids. CDR1 and CDR2 from the germline V gene are LGHDT and YNNKEL (reference sequence). V shed 0 bases and J shed 10 bases, with 18 bases lying between them. DNA for the CDR3: TGTGCCAGCAGCCAAGATCTAGGACTGGCGGTGAGCCAGTACTTC. Encoded protein: CASSQDLGLAVSQYF.

This chain connects TRBV11-2 to TRBJ2-3, with D possibly matching TRBD2 (7 bases). CDR1 and CDR2 (germline): SGHAT, FQNNGV. Trimming removed 4 bases at V and 5 bases at J, with 16 bases between. This CDR3 has 15 residues. CDR3 sequence (DNA): TGTGCCAGCAGCTCCTACCGGGGGGCAGAAGATACGCAGTATTTT. It codes for CASSSYRGAEDTQYF.

The chain links TRBV18 to TRBJ2-3, with D hard to call. Germline-derived CDR1 and CDR2 are KGHSH and LQKENI. The CDR3 has 14 amino acids. With 0 bases removed from V and 1 base from J, the gap between germline ends came to 5 bases. CDR3 loop: CASSPPVGTDTQYF. As DNA, the CDR3 is TGTGCCAGCTCACCACCGGTAGGCACAGATACGCAGTATTTT.

The rearrangement links TRBV24-1 to TRBJ1-2; 8 bases align to TRBD1. In germline, CDR1 is KGHDR, CDR2 SFDVKD. Losses at the gene ends were 7 bases for V and 6 bases for J; bases not matched to a gene: 3. The CDR3 runs 12 residues. The CDR3 DNA sequence: TGTGCCACCAGCGGACAGGGCCATGGCTACACCTTC. Translated, it gives CATSGQGHGYTF.

This chain links TRBV29-1 with TRBJ2-3; tentatively, D is TRBD1 (6 bases). The germline gives CDR1 SQVTM, CDR2 ANQGSEA. The CDR3 consists of 15 residues. V was shortened by 2 bases and J by 2 bases, with 14 bases between the two germline ends. The CDR3 here is CSVERSGVYTDTQYF. The DNA of the CDR3 is TGCAGCGTTGAAAGGTCAGGGGTTTACACAGATACGCAGTATTTT.